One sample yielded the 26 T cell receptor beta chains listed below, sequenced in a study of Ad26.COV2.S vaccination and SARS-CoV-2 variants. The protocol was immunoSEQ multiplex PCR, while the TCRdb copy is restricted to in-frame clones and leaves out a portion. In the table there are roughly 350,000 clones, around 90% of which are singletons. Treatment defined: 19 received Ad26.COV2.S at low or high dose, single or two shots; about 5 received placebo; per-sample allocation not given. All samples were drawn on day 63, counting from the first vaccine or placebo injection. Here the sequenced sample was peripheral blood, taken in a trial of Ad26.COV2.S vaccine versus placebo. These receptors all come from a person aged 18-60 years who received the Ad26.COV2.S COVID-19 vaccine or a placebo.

CDR3: CASSYPGTSGYTF. The CDR3 nucleotides read TGTGCCAGCAGTTACCCCGGGACTTCTGGCTACACCTTC. The chain combines TRBV6-5 with TRBJ1-2; perhaps TRBD1 as D (5 bases). This CDR3 spans 13 amino acids. Germline-derived CDR1 and CDR2 are MNHEY and SVGAGI. The ends were cut back, 2 bases at V and 7 bases at J, with 11 bases in the middle.

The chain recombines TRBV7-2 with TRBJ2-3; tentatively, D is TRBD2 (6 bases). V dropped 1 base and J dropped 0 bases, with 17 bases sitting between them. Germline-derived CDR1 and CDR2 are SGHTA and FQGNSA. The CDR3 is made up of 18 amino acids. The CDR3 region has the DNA TGTGCCAGCAGCTTAGGGGCGACGGCGGGGACGAGCACAGATACGCAGTATTTT. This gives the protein CASSLGATAGTSTDTQYF.

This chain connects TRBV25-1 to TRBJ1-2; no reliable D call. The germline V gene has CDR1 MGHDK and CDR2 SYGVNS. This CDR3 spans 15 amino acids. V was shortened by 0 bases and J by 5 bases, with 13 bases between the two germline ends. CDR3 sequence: CASSEYRTDQYGYTF. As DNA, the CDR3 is TGTGCCAGCAGTGAATACCGGACTGACCAATATGGCTACACCTTC.

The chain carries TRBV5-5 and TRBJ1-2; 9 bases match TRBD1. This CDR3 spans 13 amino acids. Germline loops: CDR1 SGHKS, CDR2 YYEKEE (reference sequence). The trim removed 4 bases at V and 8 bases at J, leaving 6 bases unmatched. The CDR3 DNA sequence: TGTGCCAGCAGCCCGACAGGGGGTAAGGGCTACACCTTC. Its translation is CASSPTGGKGYTF. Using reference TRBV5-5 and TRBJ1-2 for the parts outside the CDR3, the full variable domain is DAGVTQSPTHLIKTRGQQVTLRCSPISGHKSVSWYQQVLGQGPQFIFQYYEKEERGRGNFPDRFSARQFPNYSSELNVNALLLGDSALYLCASSPTGGKGYTFGSGTRLTVV.

The CDR3 loop is CASSLGAAPSTDTQYF. CDR3 bases: TGTGCCAGCAGCTTAGGGGCAGCGCCAAGCACAGATACGCAGTATTTT. The genes are TRBV7-9 and TRBJ2-3, with D unclear. The germline V gene has CDR1 SEHNR and CDR2 FQNEAQ (reference sequence). Trimming cost V 1 base and J 0 bases, with 11 bases left between them. The CDR3 has 16 residues.

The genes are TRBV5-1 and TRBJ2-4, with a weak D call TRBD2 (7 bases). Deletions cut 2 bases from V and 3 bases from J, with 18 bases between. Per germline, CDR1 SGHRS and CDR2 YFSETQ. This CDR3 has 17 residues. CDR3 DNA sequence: TGCGCCAGCAGCTTATGGGGGGGCGATATGGGCAAAAACATTCAGTACTTC. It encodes CASSLWGGDMGKNIQYF.

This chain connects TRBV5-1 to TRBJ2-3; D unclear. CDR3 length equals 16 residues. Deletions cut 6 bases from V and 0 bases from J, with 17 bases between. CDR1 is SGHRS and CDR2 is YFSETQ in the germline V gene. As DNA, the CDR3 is TGCGCCAGCACCCCAAGGTTGGCAGCTAGCACAGATACGCAGTATTTT. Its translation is CASTPRLAASTDTQYF. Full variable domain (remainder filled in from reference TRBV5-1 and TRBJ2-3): KAGVTQTPRYLIKTRGQQVTLSCSPISGHRSVSWYQQTPGQGLQFLFEYFSETQRNKGNFPGRFSGRQFSNSRSEMNVSTLELGDSALYLCASTPRLAASTDTQYFGPGTRLTVL.

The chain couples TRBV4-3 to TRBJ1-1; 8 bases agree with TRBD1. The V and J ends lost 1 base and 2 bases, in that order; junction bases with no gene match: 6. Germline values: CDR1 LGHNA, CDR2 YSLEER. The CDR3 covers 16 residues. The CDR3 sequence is CASSQVPTGVNTEAFF. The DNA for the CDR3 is TGCGCCAGCAGCCAAGTGCCGACAGGGGTCAACACTGAAGCTTTCTTT.

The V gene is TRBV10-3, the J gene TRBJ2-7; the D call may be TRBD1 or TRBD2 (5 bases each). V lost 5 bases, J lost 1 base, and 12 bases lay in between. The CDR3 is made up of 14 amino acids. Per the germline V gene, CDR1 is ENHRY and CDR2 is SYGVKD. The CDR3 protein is CAISTRDGSYEQYF. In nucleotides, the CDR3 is TGTGCCATCAGTACCCGGGACGGATCCTACGAGCAGTACTTC.

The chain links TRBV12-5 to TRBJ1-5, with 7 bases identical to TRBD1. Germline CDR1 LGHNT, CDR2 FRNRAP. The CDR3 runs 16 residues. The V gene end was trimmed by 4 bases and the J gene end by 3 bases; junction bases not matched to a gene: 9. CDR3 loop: CASGSGQSFFNQPQHF. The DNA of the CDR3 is TGTGCTAGTGGTTCGGGACAGAGCTTTTTCAATCAGCCCCAGCATTTT.

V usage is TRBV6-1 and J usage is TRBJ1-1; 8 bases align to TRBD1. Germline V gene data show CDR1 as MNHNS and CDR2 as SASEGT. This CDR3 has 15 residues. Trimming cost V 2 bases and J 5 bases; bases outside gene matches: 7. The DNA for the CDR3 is TGTGCCAGCAGTGAAACGCAGGGGGCAGGAACTGAAGCTTTCTTT. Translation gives CASSETQGAGTEAFF.

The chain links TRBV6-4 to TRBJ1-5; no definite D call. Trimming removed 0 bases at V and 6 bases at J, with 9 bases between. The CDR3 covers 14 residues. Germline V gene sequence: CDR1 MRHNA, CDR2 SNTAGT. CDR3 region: CASSDSAEGQPQHF. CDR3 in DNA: TGTGCCAGCAGTGACTCGGCTGAGGGTCAGCCCCAGCATTTT.

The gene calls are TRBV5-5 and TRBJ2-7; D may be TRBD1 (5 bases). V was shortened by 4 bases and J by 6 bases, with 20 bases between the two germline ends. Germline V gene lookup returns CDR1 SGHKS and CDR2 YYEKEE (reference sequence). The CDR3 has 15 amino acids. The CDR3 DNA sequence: TGTGCCAGCAGCACCACCCAGGGAAGTGGTCGCGAGCAGTACTTC. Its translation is CASSTTQGSGREQYF.

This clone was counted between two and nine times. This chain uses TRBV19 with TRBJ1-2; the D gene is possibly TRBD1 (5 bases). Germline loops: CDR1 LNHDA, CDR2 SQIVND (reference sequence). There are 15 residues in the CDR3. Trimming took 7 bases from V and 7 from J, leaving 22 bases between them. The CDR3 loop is CASNNWGVLVGGYTF. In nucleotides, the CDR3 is TGTGCCAGTAACAATTGGGGCGTTCTGGTCGGTGGCTACACCTTC.

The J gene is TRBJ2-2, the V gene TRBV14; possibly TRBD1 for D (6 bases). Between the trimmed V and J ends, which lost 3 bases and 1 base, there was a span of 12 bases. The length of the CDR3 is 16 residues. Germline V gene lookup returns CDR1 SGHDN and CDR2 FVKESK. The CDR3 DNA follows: TGTGCCAGCAGCCATGGACAGTCATTGAACACCGGGGAGCTGTTTTTT. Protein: CASSHGQSLNTGELFF.

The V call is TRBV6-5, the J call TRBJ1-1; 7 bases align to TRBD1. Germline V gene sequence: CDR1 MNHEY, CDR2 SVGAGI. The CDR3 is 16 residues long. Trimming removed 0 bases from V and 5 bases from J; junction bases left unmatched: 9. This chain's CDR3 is CASSYSKGGLRTEAFF. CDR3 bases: TGTGCCAGCAGTTACTCGAAAGGGGGCCTGAGAACTGAAGCTTTCTTT.

CDR3 coding DNA: TGTGCCAGCAGACCCAGGGGACAGGGTGACAATCAGCCCCAGCATTTT. It codes for CASRPRGQGDNQPQHF. The V gene is TRBV27, the J gene TRBJ1-5, with TRBD1 matching 9 bases. The CDR3 contains 16 residues. V shed 6 bases and J 3 bases; nucleotides not matched to a gene: 9. Germline loops: CDR1 MNHEY, CDR2 SMNVEV (reference sequence).

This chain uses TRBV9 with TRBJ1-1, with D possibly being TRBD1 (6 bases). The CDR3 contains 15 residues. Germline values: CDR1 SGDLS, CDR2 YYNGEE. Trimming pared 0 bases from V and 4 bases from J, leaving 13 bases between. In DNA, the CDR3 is TGTGCCAGCAGCGTAGATGGGGACACTCTCACTGAAGCTTTCTTT. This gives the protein CASSVDGDTLTEAFF.

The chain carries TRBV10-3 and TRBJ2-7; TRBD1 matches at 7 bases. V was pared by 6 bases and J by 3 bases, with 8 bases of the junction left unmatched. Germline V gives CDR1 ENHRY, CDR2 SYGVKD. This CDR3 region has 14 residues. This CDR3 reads CAISPGQLIYEQYF. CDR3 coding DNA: TGTGCCATCAGCCCGGGACAGTTAATCTACGAGCAGTACTTC.

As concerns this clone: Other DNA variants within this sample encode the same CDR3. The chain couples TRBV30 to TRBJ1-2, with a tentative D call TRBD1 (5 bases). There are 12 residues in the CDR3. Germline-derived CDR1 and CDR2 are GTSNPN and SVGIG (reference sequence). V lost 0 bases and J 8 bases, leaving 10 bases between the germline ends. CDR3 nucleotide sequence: TGTGCCTGGAGTGTGGGGGGGGGAGGCTACACCTTC. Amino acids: CAWSVGGGGYTF.

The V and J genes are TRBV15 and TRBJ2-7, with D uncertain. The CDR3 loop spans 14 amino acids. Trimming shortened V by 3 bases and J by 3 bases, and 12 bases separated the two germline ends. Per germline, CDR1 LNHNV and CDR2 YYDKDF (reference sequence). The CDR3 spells CATSSYSEDYEQYF. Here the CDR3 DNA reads TGTGCCACCAGCAGCTACTCAGAAGACTACGAGCAGTACTTC.

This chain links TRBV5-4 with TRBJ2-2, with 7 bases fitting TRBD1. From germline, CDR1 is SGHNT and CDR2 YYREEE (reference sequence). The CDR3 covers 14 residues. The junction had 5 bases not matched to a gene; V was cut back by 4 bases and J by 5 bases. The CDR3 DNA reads TGTGCCAGCAGCAGCGGCAGGGGGACCGGGGAGCTGTTTTTT. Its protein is CASSSGRGTGELFF.

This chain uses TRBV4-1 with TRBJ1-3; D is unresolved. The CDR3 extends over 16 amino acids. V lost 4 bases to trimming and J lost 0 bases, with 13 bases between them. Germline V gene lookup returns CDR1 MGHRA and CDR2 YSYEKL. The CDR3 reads CASSPVPRYSGNTIYF. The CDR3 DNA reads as TGCGCCAGCAGCCCCGTTCCGCGGTACTCTGGAAACACCATATATTTT.

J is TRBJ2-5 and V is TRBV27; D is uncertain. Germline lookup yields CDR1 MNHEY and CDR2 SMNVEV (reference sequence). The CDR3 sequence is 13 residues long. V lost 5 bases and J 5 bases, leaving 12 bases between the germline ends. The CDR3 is CASSPTTGETQYF. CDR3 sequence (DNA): TGTGCCAGCAGTCCCACAACCGGGGAGACCCAGTACTTC.

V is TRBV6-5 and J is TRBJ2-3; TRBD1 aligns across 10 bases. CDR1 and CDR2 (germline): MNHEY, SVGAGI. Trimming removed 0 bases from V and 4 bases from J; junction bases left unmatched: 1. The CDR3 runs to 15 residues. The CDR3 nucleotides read TGTGCCAGCAGTTACTCGACAGGGGGCGCAGATACGCAGTATTTT. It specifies CASSYSTGGADTQYF.

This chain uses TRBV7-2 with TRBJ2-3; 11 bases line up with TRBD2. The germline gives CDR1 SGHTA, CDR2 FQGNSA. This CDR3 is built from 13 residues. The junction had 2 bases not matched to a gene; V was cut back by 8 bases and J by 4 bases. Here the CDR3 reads CASGSGGADTQYF. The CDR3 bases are TGTGCCAGCGGTAGCGGGGGGGCAGATACGCAGTATTTT.